The source of this T cell receptor (beta chain) is a study of T-cell memory formation after mild COVID-19. Study as a whole: TCR clusters mostly belonged to single donors.

The CDR3 is 15 amino acids. V lost 4 bases and J 8 bases, leaving 20 bases between the germline ends. Germline values: CDR1 LGHNA, CDR2 YSLEER. TCRdb recomputed calls from the 5' RACE reads with MiXCR, one row per CDR3 protein. The sample records 470,000 or so distinct CDR3 sequences, 15% to 20% being singletons. This clonotype has only a few counts. Its cognate antigen is unknown. Study-level findings and limits: Researchers found some responding clones in pre-infection memory, a sign that cross-reactive memory joined. Clones that shrank (day 15 to 85) were balanced CD4/CD8, whereas later expanders leaned CD4+.

The source is an adult woman who had mild COVID-19 (a few samples of this study predate the infection). Cell type and time point are not known. Material for sequencing was PBMCs or a T cell subset sorted from them (not recorded which). This sequence joins TRBV4-3 and TRBJ1-1; no clear D gene. The CDR3 DNA reads TGCGCCAGCAGCCGAGGCCGGGCCCCGTATCCCGAAGCTTTCTTT. Its translation is CASSRGRAPYPEAFF.